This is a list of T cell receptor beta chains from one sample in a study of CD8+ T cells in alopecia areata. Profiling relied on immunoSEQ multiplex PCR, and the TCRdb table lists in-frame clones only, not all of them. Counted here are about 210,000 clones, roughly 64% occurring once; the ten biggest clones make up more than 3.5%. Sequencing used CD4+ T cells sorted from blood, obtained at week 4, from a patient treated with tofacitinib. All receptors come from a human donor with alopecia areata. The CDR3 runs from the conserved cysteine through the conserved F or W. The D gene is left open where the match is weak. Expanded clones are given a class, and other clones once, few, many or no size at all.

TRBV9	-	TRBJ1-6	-	TGTGCCAGCAGCCCCCTCCTGGAGCCGGCTTCACCCCTCCACTTT	CASSPLLEPASPLHF
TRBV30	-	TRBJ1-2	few	TGTGCCTGGAGTGTTACGACTGGGAATGGCTACACCTTC	CAWSVTTGNGYTF
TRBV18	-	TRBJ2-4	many	TGTGCCAGCTCACCAAGACCAGAGAACATTCAGTACTTC	CASSPRPENIQYF
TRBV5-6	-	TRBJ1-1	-	TGTGCCAGCAGCTTACGGGCCATGAACACTGAAGCTTTCTTT	CASSLRAMNTEAFF
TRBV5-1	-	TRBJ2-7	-	TGCGCCAGCAGCGTCTCCGGGCCACCCTACGAGCAGTACTTC	CASSVSGPPYEQYF
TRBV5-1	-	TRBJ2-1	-	TGCGCCAGCAGCTTGGTCGGAAACAACAATGAGCAGTTCTTC	CASSLVGNNNEQFF
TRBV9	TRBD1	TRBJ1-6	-	TGTGCCAGCAGCCCGACGACAGGGGAGGATTCACCCCTCCACTTT	CASSPTTGEDSPLHF
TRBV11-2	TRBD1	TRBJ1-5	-	TGTGCCAGCAGTGACACAGGGGATCAGCCCCAGCATTTT	CASSDTGDQPQHF
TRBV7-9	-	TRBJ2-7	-	TGTGCCAGCAGCCTCTACACTCGGGGGCCCGGCGAGCAGTACTTC	CASSLYTRGPGEQYF
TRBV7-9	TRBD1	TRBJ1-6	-	TGTGCCAGCAGCCAGCGGCCAGGGGGGGGTTCACCCCTCCACTTT	CASSQRPGGGSPLHF
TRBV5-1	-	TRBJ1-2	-	TGCGCCAGCAGCCCCGTTGGGTCCCGGGATGGCTACACCTTC	CASSPVGSRDGYTF
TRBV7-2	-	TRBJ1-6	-	TGTGCCAGCAGCCCGACCCGAAATAATTCACCCCTCCACTTT	CASSPTRNNSPLHF
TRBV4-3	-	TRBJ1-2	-	TGCGCCAGCAGCCAAGAGGTTCGAGTCTATGGCTACACCTTC	CASSQEVRVYGYTF
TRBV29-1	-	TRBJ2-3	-	TGCAGTGACTACCGATTGGGAGATACGCAGTATTTT	CSDYRLGDTQYF